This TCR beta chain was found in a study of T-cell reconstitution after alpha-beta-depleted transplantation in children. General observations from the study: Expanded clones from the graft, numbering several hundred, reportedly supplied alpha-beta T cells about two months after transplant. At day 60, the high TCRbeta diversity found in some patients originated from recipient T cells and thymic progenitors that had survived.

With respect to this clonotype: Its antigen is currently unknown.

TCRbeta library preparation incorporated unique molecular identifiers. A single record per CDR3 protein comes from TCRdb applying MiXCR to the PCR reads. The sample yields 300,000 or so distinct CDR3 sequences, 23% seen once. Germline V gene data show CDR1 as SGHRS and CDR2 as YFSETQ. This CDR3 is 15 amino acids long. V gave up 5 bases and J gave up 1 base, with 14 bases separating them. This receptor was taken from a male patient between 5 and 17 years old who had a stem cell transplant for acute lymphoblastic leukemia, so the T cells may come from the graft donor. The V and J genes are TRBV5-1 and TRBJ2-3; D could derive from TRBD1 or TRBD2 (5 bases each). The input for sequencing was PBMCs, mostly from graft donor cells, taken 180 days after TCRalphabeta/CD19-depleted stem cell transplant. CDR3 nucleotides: TGCGCCAGCAGACCGGCAGGGACGCGCACAGATACGCAGTATTTT. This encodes CASRPAGTRTDTQYF. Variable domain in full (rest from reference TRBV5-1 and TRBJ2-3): KAGVTQTPRYLIKTRGQQVTLSCSPISGHRSVSWYQQTPGQGLQFLFEYFSETQRNKGNFPGRFSGRQFSNSRSEMNVSTLELGDSALYLCASRPAGTRTDTQYFGPGTRLTVL.